Reported below is one T cell receptor (beta chain). These data come from a study of PD-L1 blockade in urothelial cancer. About the study: Prior chemotherapy regimens per patient numbered 0 to 3.

What went into each PCR as a spike was synthetic TCR analog templates. The protocol was immunoSEQ multiplex PCR, while the TCRdb copy is restricted to in-frame clones and leaves out a portion. The sample holds some 50,000 clones; about 85% are singletons and the top ten take less than 2%. Time point indicated: peripheral blood 6 weeks after treatment start. V lost 6 bases, J lost 5 bases, and 18 bases stayed unmatched. Germline lookup yields CDR1 SGHAT and CDR2 FQDESV (reference sequence). The CDR3 length is 17 residues. The genes are TRBV11-1 and TRBJ2-7, with TRBD1 matching 8 bases. The source was PBMCs, collected around atezolizumab (anti-PD-L1) treatment. The TCR was taken from a man in his forties or fifties with urothelial cancer. The CDR3, as DNA: TGTGCCAGCAGACGACTCAGGGGGCCCCGGGTTGAAAACGAGCAGTACTTC. It specifies CASRRLRGPRVENEQYF.